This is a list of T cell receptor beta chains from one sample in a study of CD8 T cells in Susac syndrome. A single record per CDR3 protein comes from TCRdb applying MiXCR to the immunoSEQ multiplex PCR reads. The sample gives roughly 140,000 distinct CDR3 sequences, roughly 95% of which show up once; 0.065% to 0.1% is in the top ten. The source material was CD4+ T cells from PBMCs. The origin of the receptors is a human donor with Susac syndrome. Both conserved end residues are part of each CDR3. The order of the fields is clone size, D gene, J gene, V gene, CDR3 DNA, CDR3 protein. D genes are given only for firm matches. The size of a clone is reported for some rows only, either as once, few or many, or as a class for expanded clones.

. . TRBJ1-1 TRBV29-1 TGCAGCGTCGGGGATGTAGGGACCGTTGAAGCTTTCTTT CSVGDVGTVEAFF
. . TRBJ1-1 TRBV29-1 TGCAGCGTTGAAAGAGCCCAGGGGAGGGCTTTCTTT CSVERAQGRAFF
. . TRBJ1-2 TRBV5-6 TGTGCCAGCAGCTTGGGCAGCTTCCGTATCGGCTACACCTTC CASSLGSFRIGYTF
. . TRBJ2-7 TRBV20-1 TGCAGTGCTAGAGATCGACAGGCTCTACCCGGGGGGCAGTACTTC CSARDRQALPGGQYF
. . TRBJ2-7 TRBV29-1 TGCAGCGTCGGTAGTTGGGGCCACGAGCAGTACTTC CSVGSWGHEQYF
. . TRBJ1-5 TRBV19 TGTGCCAGTAGTATAGTTTCGGACTCTCCTGTGCCCCAGCATTTT CASSIVSDSPVPQHF
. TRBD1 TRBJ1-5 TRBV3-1 TGTGCCAGCAGCCCCGACAGGGGAATTGGGCAGCCCCAGCATTTT CASSPDRGIGQPQHF
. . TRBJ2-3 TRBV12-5 TGTGCTAGTGGTTTGGCAGGGGCAGATACGCAGTATTTT CASGLAGADTQYF
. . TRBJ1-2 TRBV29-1 TGCAGCGTTGACAAACGGCAACCCTATGGCTACACCTTC CSVDKRQPYGYTF
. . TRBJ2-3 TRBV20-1 TGCAGTGCTAGACAGTCCACAGATACGCAGTATTTT CSARQSTDTQYF
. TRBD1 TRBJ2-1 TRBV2 TGTGCCAGCAGACAGGGGACCTACAATGAGCAGTTCTTC CASRQGTYNEQFF
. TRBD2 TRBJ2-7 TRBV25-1 TGTGCCAGCAGTGACGGGACTAGCAGCTACGAGCAGTACTTC CASSDGTSSYEQYF
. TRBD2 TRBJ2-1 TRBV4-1 TGCGCCAGCAGCCAAGGAGGCGGGAGGGGCAATGAGCAGTTCTTC CASSQGGGRGNEQFF
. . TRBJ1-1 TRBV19 TGTGCCAGTAGTACCGGTGTCGCCACTGAAGCTTTCTTT CASSTGVATEAFF
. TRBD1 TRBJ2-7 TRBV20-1 TGCAGTGCTCATCGGACAGGCTCCTACGAGCAGTACTTC CSAHRTGSYEQYF
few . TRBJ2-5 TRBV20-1 TGCAGTGCTAGGGCTCAAGAGACCCAGTACTTC CSARAQETQYF
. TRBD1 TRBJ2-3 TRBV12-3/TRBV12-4 TGTGCCAGCAGCTCCCTTGAGGGGGCAGCCGATACGCAGTATTTT CASSSLEGAADTQYF
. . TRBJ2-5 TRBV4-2 TGTGCCAGCAGCCAAGTGAATGGAGGAGAGACCCAGTACTTC CASSQVNGGETQYF
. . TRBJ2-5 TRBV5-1 TGCGCCAGCAATCTGGCTGGACAAGGGATGGAGACCCAGTACTTC CASNLAGQGMETQYF
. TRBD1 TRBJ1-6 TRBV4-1 TGCGCCAGCAGCCAAGATGGGGGACAGTTCTATAATTCACCCCTCCACTTT CASSQDGGQFYNSPLHF
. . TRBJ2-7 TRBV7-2 TGTGCCAGCAGTCCGTCCTCGAAAGACGAGCAGTACTTC CASSPSSKDEQYF
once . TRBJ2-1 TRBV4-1 TGCGCCAGCAGCCAACCGGGACTGCGAGATGAGCAGTTCTTC CASSQPGLRDEQFF
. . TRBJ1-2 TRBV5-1 TGCGCCAGCAGCTTGGCCGGACGGGGGCGAATGGATGGCTACACCTTC CASSLAGRGRMDGYTF
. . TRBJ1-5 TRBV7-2 TGTGCCAGCAGCACCGCCCGGGGGGCAGGACAGCCCCAGCATTTT CASSTARGAGQPQHF
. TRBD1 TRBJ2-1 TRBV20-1 TGCAGTGCCGGGACAGGGGTTGACGGTGAGCAGTTCTTC CSAGTGVDGEQFF
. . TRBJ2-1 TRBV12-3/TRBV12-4 TGTGCCAGCAGTTTATCCGGTAGTGAGCAGTTCTTC CASSLSGSEQFF
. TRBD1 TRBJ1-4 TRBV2 TGTGCCAGCACCAGGGGGACAGTGAATGAAAAACTGTTTTTT CASTRGTVNEKLFF
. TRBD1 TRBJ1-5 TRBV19 TGTGCCAGTAATCGCGGGCAGGGGGCGAGGCCCCAGCATTTT CASNRGQGARPQHF
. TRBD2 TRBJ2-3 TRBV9 TGTGCCAGCAGCGTAGGGACTAGCTCGGCCACAGATACGCAGTATTTT CASSVGTSSATDTQYF
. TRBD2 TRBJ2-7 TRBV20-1 TGCAGTGCTAGATCGCATAGCGGGAGGTCGTACGAGCAGTACTTC CSARSHSGRSYEQYF
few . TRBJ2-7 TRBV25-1 TGTGCCAGCCGTAACGCCTACGAGCAGTACTTC CASRNAYEQYF
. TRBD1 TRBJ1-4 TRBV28 TGTGCCAGCAGACGACAGGGGATTGAAAAACTGTTTTTT CASRRQGIEKLFF
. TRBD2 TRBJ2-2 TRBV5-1 TGCGCCAGCAGGGAGCGGGGGGGCCGCACCGGGGAGCTGTTTTTT CASRERGGRTGELFF
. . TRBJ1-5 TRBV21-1 TGTGCCTGCCCGGGCTGCAATCAGCCCCAGCATTTT CACPGCNQPQHF